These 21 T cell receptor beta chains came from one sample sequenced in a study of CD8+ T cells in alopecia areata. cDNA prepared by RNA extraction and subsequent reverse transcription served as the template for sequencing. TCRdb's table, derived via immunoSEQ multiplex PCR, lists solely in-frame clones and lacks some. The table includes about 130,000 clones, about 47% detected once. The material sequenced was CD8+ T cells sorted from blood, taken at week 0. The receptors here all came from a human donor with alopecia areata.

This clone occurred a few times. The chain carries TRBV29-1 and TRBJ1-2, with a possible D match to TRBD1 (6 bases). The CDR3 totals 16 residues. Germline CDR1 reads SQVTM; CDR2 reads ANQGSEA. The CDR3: CSPWGAQEVANYGYTF. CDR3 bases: TGCAGTCCTTGGGGGGCTCAGGAAGTAGCTAACTATGGCTACACCTTC.

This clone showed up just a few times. CDR3 residues: CSVEGVSHQYF. DNA of the CDR3: TGCAGCGTTGAAGGGGTCAGCCACCAGTACTTC. V usage is TRBV29-1 and J usage is TRBJ2-5; D unresolved. Germline CDR1 SQVTM, CDR2 ANQGSEA. The length of the CDR3 is 11 residues. The ends were cut back, 1 base at V and 10 bases at J, with 10 bases in the middle.

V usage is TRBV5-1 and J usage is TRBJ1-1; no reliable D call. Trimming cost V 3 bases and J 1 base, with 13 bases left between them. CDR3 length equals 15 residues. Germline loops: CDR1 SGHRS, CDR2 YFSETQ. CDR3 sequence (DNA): TGCGCCAGCAGCTCAACGAGAGAGCGGAACACTGAAGCTTTCTTT. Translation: CASSSTRERNTEAFF. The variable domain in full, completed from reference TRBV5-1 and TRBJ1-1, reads KAGVTQTPRYLIKTRGQQVTLSCSPISGHRSVSWYQQTPGQGLQFLFEYFSETQRNKGNFPGRFSGRQFSNSRSEMNVSTLELGDSALYLCASSSTRERNTEAFFGQGTRLTVV.

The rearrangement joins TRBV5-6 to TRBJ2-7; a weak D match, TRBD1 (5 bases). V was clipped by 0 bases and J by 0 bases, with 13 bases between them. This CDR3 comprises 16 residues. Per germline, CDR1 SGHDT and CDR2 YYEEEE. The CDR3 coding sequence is TGTGCCAGCAGCTTGGCCGTCTTAGGGGCCTCCTACGAGCAGTACTTC. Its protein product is CASSLAVLGASYEQYF.

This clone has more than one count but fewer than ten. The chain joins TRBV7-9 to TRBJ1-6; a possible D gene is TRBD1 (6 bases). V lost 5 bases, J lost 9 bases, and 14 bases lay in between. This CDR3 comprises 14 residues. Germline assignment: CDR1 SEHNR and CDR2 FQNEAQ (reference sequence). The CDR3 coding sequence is TGTGCCAGCAGCAAAACAGGGTACGGTTCACCCCTCCACTTT. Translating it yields CASSKTGYGSPLHF.

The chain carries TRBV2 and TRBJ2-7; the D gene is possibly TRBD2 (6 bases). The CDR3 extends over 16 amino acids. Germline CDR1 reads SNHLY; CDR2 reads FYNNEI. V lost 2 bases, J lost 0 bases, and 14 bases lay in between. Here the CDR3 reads CASSEPWGLSSYEQYF. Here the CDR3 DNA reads TGTGCCAGCAGTGAACCGTGGGGACTTAGCTCCTACGAGCAGTACTTC.

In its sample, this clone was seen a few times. In nucleotides, the CDR3 is TGTGCCAGCAGTGCGAAGAGGGGTTCCTACAATGAGCAGTTCTTC. Translating it yields CASSAKRGSYNEQFF. The chain links TRBV6-1 to TRBJ2-1; the D call may be TRBD1 or TRBD2 (5 bases each). Germline V gives CDR1 MNHNS, CDR2 SASEGT. With 4 bases removed from V and 1 base from J, the gap between germline ends came to 11 bases. The CDR3 covers 15 residues.

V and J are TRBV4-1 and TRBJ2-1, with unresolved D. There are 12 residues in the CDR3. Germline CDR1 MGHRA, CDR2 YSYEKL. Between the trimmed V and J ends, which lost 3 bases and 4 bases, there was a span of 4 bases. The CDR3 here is CASSHQYNEQFF. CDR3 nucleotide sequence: TGCGCCAGCAGCCACCAGTACAATGAGCAGTTCTTC.

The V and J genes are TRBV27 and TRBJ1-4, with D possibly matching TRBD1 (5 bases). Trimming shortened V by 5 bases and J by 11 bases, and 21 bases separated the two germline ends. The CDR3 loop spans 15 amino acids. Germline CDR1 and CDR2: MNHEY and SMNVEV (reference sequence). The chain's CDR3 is CASSPKGPWEDKLFF. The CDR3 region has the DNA TGTGCCAGCAGTCCGAAGGGGCCGTGGGAGGATAAACTGTTTTTT.

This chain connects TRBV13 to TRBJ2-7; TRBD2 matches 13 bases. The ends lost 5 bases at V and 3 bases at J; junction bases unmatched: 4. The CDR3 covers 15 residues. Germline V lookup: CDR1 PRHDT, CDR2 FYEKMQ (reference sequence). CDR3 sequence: CASSLRTSGGYEQYF. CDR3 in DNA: TGTGCCAGCAGCCTCCGGACTAGCGGGGGCTACGAGCAGTACTTC. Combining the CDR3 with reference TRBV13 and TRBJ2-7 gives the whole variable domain AAGVIQSPRHLIKEKRETATLKCYPIPRHDTVYWYQQGPGQDPQFLISFYEKMQSDKGSIPDRFSAQQFSDYHSELNMSSLELGDSALYFCASSLRTSGGYEQYFGPGTRLTVT.

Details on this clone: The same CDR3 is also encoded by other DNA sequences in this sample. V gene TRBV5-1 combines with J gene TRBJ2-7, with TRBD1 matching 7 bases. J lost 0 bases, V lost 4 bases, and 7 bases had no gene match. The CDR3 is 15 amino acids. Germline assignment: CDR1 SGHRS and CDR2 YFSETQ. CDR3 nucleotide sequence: TGCGCCAGCAGCAAAGGACAGGTCCCCTCCTACGAGCAGTACTTC. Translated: CASSKGQVPSYEQYF.

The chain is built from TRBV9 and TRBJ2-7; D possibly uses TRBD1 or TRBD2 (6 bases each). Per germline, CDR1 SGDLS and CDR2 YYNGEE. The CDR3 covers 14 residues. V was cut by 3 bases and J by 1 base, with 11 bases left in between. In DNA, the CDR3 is TGTGCCAGCAGCGAGGGGGACTTTTCCTACGAGCAGTACTTC. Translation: CASSEGDFSYEQYF.

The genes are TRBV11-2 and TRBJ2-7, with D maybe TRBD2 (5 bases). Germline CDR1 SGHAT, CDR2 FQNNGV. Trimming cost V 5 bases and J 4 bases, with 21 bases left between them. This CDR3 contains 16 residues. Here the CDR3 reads CASSNGRPNEGYEQYF. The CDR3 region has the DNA TGTGCCAGCAGCAACGGGCGCCCCAACGAGGGATACGAGCAGTACTTC.

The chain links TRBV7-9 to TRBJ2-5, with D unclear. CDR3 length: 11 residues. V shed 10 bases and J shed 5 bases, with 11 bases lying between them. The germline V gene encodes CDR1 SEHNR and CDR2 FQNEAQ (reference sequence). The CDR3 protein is CATLFLETQYF. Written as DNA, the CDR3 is TGTGCCACCCTGTTCCTGGAGACCCAGTACTTC. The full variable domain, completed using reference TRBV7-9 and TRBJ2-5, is DTGVSQNPRHKITKRGQNVTFRCDPISEHNRLYWYRQTLGQGPEFLTYFQNEAQLEKSRLLSDRFSAERPKGSFSTLEIQRTEQGDSAMYLCATLFLETQYFGPGTRLLVL.

The CDR3 here is CATSRDRQTNQPQHF. CDR3 in DNA: TGTGCCACCAGCAGAGATCGACAGACCAATCAGCCCCAGCATTTT. This sequence joins TRBV15 and TRBJ1-5; D possibly corresponds to TRBD1 (5 bases). The CDR3 runs to 15 residues. Germline V gene lookup returns CDR1 LNHNV and CDR2 YYDKDF (reference sequence). With 0 bases removed from V and 3 bases from J, the gap between germline ends came to 9 bases.

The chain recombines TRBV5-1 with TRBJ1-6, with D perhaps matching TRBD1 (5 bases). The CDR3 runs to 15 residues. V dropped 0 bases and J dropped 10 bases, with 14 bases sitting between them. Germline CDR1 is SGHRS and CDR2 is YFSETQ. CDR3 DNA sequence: TGCGCCAGCAGCTTGGGGTTCAGGGAGAAATCACCCCTCCACTTT. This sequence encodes CASSLGFREKSPLHF.

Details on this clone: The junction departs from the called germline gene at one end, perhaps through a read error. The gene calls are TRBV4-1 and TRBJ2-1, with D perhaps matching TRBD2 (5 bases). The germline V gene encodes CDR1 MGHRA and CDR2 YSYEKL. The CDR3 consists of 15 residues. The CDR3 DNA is TGCGCCAGCAGCCAAAGGACGGGGTCCTACAATGAGCAGCTCTTC. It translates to CASSQRTGSYNEQLF.

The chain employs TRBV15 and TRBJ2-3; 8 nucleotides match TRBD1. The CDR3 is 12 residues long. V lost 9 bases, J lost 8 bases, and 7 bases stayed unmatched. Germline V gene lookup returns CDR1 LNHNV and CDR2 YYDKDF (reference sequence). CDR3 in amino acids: CATTHTGGTQYF. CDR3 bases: TGTGCCACGACCCACACAGGGGGTACGCAGTATTTT.

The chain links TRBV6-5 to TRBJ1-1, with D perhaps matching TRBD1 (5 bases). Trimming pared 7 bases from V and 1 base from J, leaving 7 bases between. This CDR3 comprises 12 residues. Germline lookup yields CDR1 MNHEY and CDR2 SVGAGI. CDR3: CASIGGNTEAFF. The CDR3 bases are TGTGCCAGCATTGGGGGGAACACTGAAGCTTTCTTT.

CDR3 amino acids: CAWFAGQGVGELFF. The CDR3, as DNA: TGTGCCTGGTTCGCGGGACAGGGCGTCGGGGAGCTGTTTTTT. The chain is built from TRBV30 and TRBJ2-2; 9 bases are shared with TRBD1. The CDR3 has 14 residues. V shed 5 bases, J shed 7 bases, and the junction held 8 bases outside the gene matches. Germline lookup yields CDR1 GTSNPN and CDR2 SVGIG (reference sequence).

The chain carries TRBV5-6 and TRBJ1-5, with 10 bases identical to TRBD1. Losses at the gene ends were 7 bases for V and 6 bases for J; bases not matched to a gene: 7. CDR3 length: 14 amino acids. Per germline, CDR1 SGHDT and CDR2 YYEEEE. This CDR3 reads CASSTGGQGQPQHF. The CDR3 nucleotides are TGTGCCAGCTCGACAGGGGGCCAGGGTCAGCCCCAGCATTTT.